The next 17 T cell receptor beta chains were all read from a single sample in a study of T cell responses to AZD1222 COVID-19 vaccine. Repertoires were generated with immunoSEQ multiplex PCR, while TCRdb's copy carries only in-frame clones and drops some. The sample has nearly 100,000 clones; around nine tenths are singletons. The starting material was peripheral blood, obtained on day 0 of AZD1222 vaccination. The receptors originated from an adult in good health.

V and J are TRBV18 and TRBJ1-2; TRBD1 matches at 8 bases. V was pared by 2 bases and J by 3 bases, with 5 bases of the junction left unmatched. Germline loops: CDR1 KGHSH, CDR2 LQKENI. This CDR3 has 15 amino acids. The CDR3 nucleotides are TGTGCCAGCTCACCAGGGGGACAGGCCGACTATGGCTACACCTTC. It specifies CASSPGGQADYGYTF.

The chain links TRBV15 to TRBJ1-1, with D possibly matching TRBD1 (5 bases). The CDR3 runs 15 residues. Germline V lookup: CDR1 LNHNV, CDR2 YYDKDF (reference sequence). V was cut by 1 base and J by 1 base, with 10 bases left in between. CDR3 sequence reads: CATSRALGENTEAFF. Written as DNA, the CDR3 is TGTGCCACCAGCAGAGCTCTGGGGGAGAACACTGAAGCTTTCTTT.

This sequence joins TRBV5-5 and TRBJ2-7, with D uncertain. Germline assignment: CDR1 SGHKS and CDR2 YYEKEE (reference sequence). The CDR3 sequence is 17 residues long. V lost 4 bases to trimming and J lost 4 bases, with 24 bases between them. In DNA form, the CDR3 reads TGTGCCAGCAGCCACCGAAGCTCCGGGTCCTTCTATTACGAGCAGTACTTC. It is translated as CASSHRSSGSFYYEQYF.

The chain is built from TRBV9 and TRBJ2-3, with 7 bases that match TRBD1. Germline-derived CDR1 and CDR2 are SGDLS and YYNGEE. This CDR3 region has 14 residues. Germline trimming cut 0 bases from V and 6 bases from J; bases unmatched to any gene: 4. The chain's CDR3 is CASSVAVRGDTQYF. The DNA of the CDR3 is TGTGCCAGCAGCGTAGCAGTCAGGGGGGATACGCAGTATTTT.

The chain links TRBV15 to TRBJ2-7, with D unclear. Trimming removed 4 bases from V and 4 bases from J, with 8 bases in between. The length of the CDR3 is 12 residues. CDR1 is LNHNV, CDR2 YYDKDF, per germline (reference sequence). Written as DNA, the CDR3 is TGTGCCACCAGCAAGGCATCATACGAGCAGTACTTC. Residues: CATSKASYEQYF.

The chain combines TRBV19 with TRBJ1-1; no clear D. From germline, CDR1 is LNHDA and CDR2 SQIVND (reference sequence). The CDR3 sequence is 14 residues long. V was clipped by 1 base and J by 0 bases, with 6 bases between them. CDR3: CASSIVLMNTEAFF. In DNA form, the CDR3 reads TGTGCCAGTAGTATAGTCCTGATGAACACTGAAGCTTTCTTT.

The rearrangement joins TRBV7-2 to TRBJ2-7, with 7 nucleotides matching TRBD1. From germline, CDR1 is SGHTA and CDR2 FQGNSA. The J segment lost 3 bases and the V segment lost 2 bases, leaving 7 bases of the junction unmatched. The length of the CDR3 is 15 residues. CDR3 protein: CASSLTGDRRYEQYF. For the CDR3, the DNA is TGTGCCAGCAGCTTAACCGGGGACAGACGCTACGAGCAGTACTTC.

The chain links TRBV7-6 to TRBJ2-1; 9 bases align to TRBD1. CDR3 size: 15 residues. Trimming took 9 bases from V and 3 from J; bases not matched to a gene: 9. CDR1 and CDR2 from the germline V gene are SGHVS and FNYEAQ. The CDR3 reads CASPERDRVYNEQFF. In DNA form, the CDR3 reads TGTGCCAGTCCCGAGAGGGACAGGGTCTACAATGAGCAGTTCTTC.

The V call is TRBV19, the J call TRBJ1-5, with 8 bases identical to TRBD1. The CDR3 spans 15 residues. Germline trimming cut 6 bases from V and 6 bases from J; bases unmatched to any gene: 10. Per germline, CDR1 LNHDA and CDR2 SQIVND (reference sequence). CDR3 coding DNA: TGTGCCAGTAGCCGAGTCGGACAGGGCGGTCAGCCCCAGCATTTT. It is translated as CASSRVGQGGQPQHF.

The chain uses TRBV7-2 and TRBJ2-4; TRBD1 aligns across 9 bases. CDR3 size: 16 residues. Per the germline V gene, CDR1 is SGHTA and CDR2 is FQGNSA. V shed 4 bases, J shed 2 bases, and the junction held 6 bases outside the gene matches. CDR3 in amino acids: CASSSTGGATKNIQYF. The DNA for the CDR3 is TGTGCCAGCAGCTCTACAGGGGGCGCGACCAAAAACATTCAGTACTTC.

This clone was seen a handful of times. CDR3 sequence reads: CASSIMGTDNSPLHF. The CDR3 DNA reads as TGTGCCAGCAGCATAATGGGGACCGATAATTCACCCCTCCACTTT. This chain links TRBV5-5 with TRBJ1-6; D perhaps matches TRBD1 (5 bases). The ends were cut back, 4 bases at V and 5 bases at J, with 13 bases in the middle. The CDR3 runs to 15 residues. Germline V gene lookup returns CDR1 SGHKS and CDR2 YYEKEE (reference sequence).

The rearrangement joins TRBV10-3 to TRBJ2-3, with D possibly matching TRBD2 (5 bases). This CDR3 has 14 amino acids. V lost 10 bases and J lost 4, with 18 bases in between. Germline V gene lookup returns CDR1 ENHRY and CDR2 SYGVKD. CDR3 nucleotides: TGTGCCACGGGAAGGCTAAAGGTATCAGATACGCAGTATTTT. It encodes CATGRLKVSDTQYF.

This chain's CDR3 is CASANGAGLAKNIQYF. For the CDR3, the DNA is TGTGCCAGCGCTAATGGGGCAGGTTTAGCCAAAAACATTCAGTACTTC. This chain uses TRBV7-9 with TRBJ2-4; a possible D gene is TRBD1 (5 bases). Trimming removed 8 bases from V and 0 bases from J, with 17 bases in between. Germline CDR1 SEHNR, CDR2 FQNEAQ (reference sequence). The CDR3 has 16 residues. Complete variable domain (other parts from reference TRBV7-9 and TRBJ2-4): DTGVSQNPRHKITKRGQNVTFRCDPISEHNRLYWYRQTLGQGPEFLTYFQNEAQLEKSRLLSDRFSAERPKGSFSTLEIQRTEQGDSAMYLCASANGAGLAKNIQYFGAGTRLSVL.

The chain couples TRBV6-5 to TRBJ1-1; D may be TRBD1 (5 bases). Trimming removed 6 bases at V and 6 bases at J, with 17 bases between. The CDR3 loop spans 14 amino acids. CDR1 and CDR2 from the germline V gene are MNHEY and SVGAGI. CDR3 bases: TGTGCCAGCAGGCCGGGAGGGGAGGCATCTGAAGCTTTCTTT. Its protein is CASRPGGEASEAFF.

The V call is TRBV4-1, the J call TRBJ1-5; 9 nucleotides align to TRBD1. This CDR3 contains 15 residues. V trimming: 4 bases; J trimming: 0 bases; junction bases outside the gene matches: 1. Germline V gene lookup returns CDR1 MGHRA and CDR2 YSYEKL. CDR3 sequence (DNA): TGCGCCAGCAGCCCGGGACAGGGTAGCAATCAGCCCCAGCATTTT. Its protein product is CASSPGQGSNQPQHF.

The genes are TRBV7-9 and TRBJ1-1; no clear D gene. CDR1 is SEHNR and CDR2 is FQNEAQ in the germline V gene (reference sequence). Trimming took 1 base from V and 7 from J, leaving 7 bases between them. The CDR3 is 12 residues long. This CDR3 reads CASSLVMGEAFF. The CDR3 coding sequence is TGTGCCAGCAGCTTAGTTATGGGTGAAGCTTTCTTT.

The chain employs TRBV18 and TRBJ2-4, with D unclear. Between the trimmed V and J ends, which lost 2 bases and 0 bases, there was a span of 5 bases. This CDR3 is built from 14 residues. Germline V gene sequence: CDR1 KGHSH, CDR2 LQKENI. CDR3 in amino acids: CASSPREAKNIQYF. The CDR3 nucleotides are TGTGCCAGCTCACCAAGGGAAGCCAAAAACATTCAGTACTTC. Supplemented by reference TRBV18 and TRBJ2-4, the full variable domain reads NAGVMQNPRHLVRRRGQEARLRCSPMKGHSHVYWYRQLPEEGLKFMVYLQKENIIDESGMPKERFSAEFPKEGPSILRIQQVVRGDSAAYFCASSPREAKNIQYFGAGTRLSVL.